Detailed here is one T cell receptor beta chain. What it binds is not known. Each CD8+ T cell subset was sorted in triplicate, a few hundred thousand cells each. Cells that were CD45RO-CCR7+CD27+CD95- constituted naive CD8+ T cells. The data are from a study of CXCR3-negative and CXCR3-positive naive CD8 T cells. Study-wide results and caveats: Naive cells that were CXCR3-negative or CXCR3-positive used TRBV-TRBJ genes alike, while memory cells diverged. A higher hydrophobicity marked the TRB CDR3s of CXCR3-positive naive cells versus CXCR3-negative naive cells. High diversity, comparable across both naive subsets, contrasted with much lower diversity in memory CD8+ cells.

Germline assignment: CDR1 SQVTM and CDR2 ANQGSEA. The CDR3 contains 13 residues. It was by 5' RACE with UMI labels that the TRB cDNA libraries were prepared. No DNA is given; TCRdb re-called the 5' RACE reads and lists each CDR3 protein once. The specimen's table records around 120,000 distinct CDR3 sequences. The clonotype originates from a human donor in good health. Some clones in this sample may be carry-over from other donors' samples. The gene calls are TRBV29-1 and TRBJ2-2. Material: naive CXCR3+ CD8+ T cells from blood. Subset denoted: CD45RO-CCR7+CD27+CD95- naive CD8+ T cells expressing CXCR3 (TNR3+). CDR3 in amino acids: CSVTVANTGELFF.